The subject of this entry is one T cell receptor (beta chain). The germline gene is not matched at one end of the junction; a read error may be the cause. In the source study's methods: Reference gene primers were amplified, and this amplification served to estimate nucleated cell counts. Assay used: immunoSEQ multiplex PCR; TCRdb lists only in-frame clones, some missing. The D gene and trimming were derived from the DNA, and the V and J assignments and clone size from that table. The table records about 250,000 clones, about 80% of them present only once. The entry originates in a study of blood T cell repertoires in COVID-19. Study information: Collection of acute and convalescent COVID-19 samples took place in the United States, Italy and Spain. In each case, the material was cDNA or gDNA derived from T cells, B-cell-depleted T cells, or PBMCs.

The CDR3 is made up of 12 amino acids. Per the germline V gene, CDR1 is SEHNR and CDR2 is FQNEAQ (reference sequence). The receptor was isolated from a woman of 80 years or more with active or convalescent COVID-19. The sample was peripheral blood. This chain connects TRBV7-9 to TRBJ2-7; D might be TRBD1 (5 bases). CDR3 nucleotides: TGTGCCAGCAGCTTTTCCCAGGGTAGTTATGACTTC. This codes for CASSFSQGSYDF.